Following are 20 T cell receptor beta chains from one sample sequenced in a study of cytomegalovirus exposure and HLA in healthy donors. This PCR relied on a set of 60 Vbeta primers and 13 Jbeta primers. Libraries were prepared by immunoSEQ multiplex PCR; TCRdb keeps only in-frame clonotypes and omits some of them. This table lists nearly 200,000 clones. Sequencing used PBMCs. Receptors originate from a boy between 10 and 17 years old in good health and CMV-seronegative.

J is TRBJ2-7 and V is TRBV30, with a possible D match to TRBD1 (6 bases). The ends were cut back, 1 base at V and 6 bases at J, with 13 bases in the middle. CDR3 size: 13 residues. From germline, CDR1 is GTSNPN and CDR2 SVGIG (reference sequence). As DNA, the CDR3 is TGTGCCTGGAGTGATCAGGGGTGGTCCGAGCAGTACTTC. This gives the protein CAWSDQGWSEQYF.

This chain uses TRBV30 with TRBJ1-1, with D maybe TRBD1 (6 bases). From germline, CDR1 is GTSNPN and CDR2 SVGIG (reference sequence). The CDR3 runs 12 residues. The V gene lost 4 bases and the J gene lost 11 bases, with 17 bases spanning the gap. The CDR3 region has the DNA TGTGCCTGGACTACAGGGAGTATTACGGCTTTCTTT. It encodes CAWTTGSITAFF.

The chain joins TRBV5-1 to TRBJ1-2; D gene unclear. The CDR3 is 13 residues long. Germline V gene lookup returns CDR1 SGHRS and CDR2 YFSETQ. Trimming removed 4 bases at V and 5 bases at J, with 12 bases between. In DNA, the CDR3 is TGCGCCAGCAGCGGAGGAGGGTTTTATGGCTACACCTTC. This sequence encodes CASSGGGFYGYTF.

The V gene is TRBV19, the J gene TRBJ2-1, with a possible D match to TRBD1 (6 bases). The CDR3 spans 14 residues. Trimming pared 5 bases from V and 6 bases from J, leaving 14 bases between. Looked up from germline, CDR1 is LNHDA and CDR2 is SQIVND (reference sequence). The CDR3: CASSLAGAFNEQFF. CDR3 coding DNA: TGTGCCAGTAGTCTGGCAGGGGCCTTCAATGAGCAGTTCTTC.

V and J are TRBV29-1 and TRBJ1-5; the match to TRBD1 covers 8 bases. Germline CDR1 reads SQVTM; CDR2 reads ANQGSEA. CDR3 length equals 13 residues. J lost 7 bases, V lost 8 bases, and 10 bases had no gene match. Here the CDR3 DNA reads TGCAGCACGTTAGGACAGGGTGGACAGCCCCAGCATTTT. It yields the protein CSTLGQGGQPQHF.

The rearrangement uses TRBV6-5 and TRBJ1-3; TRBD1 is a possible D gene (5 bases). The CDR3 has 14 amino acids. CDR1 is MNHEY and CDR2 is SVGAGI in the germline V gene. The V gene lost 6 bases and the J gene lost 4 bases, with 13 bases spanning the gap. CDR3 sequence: CASSPLSGGNTIYF. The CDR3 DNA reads TGTGCCAGCAGCCCACTGTCAGGGGGAAACACCATATATTTT.

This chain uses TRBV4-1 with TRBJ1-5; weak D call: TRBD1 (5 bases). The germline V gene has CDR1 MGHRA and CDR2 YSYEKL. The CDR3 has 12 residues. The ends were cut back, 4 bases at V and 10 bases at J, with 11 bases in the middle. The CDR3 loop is CASSPAGGPQHF. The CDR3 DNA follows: TGCGCCAGCAGCCCCGCGGGGGGACCCCAGCATTTT.

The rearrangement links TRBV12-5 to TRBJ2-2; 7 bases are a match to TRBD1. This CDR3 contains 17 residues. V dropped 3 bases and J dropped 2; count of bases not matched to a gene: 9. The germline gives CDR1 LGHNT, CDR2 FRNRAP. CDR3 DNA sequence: TGTGCTAGTGGTTTCTATACCGGACAGGACAACACCGGGGAGCTGTTTTTT. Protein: CASGFYTGQDNTGELFF.

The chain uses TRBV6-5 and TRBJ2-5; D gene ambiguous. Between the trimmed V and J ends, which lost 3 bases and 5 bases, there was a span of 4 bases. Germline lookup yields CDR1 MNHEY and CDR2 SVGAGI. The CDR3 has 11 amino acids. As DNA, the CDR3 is TGTGCCAGCAGTTATATGGAGACCCAGTACTTC. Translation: CASSYMETQYF.

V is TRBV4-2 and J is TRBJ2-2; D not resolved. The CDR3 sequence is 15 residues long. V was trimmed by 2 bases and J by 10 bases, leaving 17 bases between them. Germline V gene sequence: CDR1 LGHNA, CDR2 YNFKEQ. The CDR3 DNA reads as TGTGCCAGCAGCCAAAATCCTTCAGGTGTGGAGGAGCTGTTTTTT. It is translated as CASSQNPSGVEELFF.

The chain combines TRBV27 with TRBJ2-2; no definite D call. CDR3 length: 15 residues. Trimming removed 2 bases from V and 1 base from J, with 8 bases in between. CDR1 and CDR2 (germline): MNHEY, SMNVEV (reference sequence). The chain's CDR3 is CASSLGRRNTGELFF. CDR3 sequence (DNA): TGTGCCAGCAGTTTAGGCAGGCGGAACACCGGGGAGCTGTTTTTT.

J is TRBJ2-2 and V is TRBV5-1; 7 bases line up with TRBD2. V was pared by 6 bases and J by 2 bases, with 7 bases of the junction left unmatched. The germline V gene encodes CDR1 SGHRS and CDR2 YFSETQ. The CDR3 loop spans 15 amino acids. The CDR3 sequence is CASTPGTTNTGELFF. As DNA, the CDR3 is TGCGCCAGCACCCCCGGGACTACTAACACCGGGGAGCTGTTTTTT.

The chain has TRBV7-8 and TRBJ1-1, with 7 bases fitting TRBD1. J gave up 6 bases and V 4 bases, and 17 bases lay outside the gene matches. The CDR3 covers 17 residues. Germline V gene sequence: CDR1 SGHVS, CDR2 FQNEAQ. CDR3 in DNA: TGTGCCAGCAGCTCTGAGGGACAGCCGAGGCCGAAGGCTGAAGCTTTCTTT. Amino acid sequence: CASSSEGQPRPKAEAFF.

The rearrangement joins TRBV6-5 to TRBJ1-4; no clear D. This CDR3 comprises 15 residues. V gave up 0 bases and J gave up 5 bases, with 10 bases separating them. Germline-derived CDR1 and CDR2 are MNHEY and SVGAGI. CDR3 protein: CASSYSRFRNEKLFF. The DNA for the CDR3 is TGTGCCAGCAGTTACTCGAGGTTTAGGAATGAAAAACTGTTTTTT.

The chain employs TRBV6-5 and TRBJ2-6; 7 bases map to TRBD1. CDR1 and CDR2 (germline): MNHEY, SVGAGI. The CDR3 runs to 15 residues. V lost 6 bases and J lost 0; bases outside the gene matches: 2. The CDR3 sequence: CASSQGVSGANVLTF. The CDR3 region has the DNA TGTGCCAGCAGCCAGGGGGTCTCTGGGGCCAACGTCCTGACTTTC.

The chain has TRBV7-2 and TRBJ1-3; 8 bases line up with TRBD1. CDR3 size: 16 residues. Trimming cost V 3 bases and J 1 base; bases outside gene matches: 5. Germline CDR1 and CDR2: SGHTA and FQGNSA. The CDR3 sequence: CASSFTGGGSGNTIYF. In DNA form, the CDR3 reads TGTGCCAGCAGCTTCACAGGGGGTGGTTCTGGAAACACCATATATTTT. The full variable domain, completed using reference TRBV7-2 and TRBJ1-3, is GAGVSQSPSNKVTEKGKDVELRCDPISGHTALYWYRQSLGQGLEFLIYFQGNSAPDKSGLPSDRFSAERTGGSVSTLTIQRTQQEDSAVYLCASSFTGGGSGNTIYFGEGSWLTVV.

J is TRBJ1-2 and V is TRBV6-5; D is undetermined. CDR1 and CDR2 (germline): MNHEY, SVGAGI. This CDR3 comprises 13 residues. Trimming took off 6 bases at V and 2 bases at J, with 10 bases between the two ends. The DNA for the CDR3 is TGTGCCAGCAGCCAGGTAGAGAACTATGGCTACACCTTC. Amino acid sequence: CASSQVENYGYTF.

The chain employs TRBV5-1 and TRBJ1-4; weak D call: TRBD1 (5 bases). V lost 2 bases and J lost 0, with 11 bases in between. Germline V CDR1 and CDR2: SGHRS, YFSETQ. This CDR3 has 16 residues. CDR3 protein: CASSLPDSSTNEKLFF. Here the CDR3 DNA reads TGCGCCAGCAGCTTACCAGACAGTTCAACTAATGAAAAACTGTTTTTT.

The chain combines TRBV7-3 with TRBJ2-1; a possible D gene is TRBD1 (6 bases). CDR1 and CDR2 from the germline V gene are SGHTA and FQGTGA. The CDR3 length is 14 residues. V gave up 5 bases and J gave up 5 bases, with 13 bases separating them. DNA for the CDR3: TGTGCCAGCAGCGCACAGGGTCGCCACAATGAGCAGTTCTTC. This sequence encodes CASSAQGRHNEQFF.

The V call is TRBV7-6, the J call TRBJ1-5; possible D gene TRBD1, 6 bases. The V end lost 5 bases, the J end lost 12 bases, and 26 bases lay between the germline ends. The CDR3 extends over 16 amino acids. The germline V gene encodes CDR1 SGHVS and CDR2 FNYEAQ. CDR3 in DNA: TGTGCCAGCAGCCTTACGGGGGGAGGGGGGACCGATCTCCAGCATTTT. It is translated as CASSLTGGGGTDLQHF.